These T cell receptor beta chains were read from a single sample in a study of T cells after yellow fever vaccination. Each CDR3 protein gets one entry after TCRdb re-called the 5' RACE reads with MiXCR. The sample shows a few hundred thousand distinct CDR3 sequences, over 4.5% of them seen only once. Specimen: CD4+ T cells sorted from PBMCs, collected on the day of the yellow fever booster vaccination. The receptor set was obtained from a man in his late teens or twenties who received the YFV17D yellow fever vaccine. CDR3s include the opening cysteine and the closing phenylalanine or tryptophan. A clone size is listed for some rows: how often the clone was seen (once, few, many), or a class if it is expanded.

CASSQRTGRGDEQFF,TRBV4-3,NA,TRBJ2-1
CAISAKPGELFF,TRBV10-3,many,TRBJ2-2
CASQRARGFTGELFF,TRBV2,once,TRBJ2-2
CASSRSWETQYF,TRBV7-2,few,TRBJ2-5
CSARDSMTSQETQYF,TRBV20-1,NA,TRBJ2-5
CSAGRGDEQYF,TRBV29-1,many,TRBJ2-7
CASSSGERFTDTQYF,TRBV4-1,many,TRBJ2-3
CATSGGVIETQYF,TRBV24-1,many,TRBJ2-5
CASSQGLAGGWETQYF,TRBV4-2,NA,TRBJ2-5
CASSQGGQYNEQFF,TRBV3-1,NA,TRBJ2-1
CSVLFYGYTF,TRBV29-1,NA,TRBJ1-2
CASSYGTGGLLNNEQFF,TRBV6-2/TRBV6-3,few,TRBJ2-1
CASSPRFQPDEQFF,TRBV12-3/TRBV12-4,NA,TRBJ2-1
CASSFESTDTQYF,TRBV11-3,many,TRBJ2-3
CSVETGLRGQPQHF,TRBV29-1,many,TRBJ1-5
CASSSQGAGTEAFF,TRBV5-1,many,TRBJ1-1